This T cell receptor beta chain was observed in a study of T cell responses to AZD1222 COVID-19 vaccine. Using immunoSEQ multiplex PCR, the repertoire was profiled, and TCRdb retains in-frame clones only, with some absent. In the table there are roughly 140,000 clones, roughly nine tenths of which are singletons. V lost 0 bases and J lost 6; bases outside the gene matches: 19. Germline V lookup: CDR1 LGHDT, CDR2 YNNKEL (reference sequence). This CDR3 contains 19 residues. The material was peripheral blood, obtained on day 0 of AZD1222 vaccination. The chain joins TRBV3-1 (or the pseudogene TRBV3-2) to TRBJ1-1; 7 bases match TRBD1. This TCR was recovered from an adult in good health. The CDR3 sequence is CASSQDPWQFGQVSAEAFF. Here the CDR3 DNA reads TGTGCCAGCAGCCAAGATCCCTGGCAGTTTGGACAGGTAAGCGCTGAAGCTTTCTTT.